This T cell receptor (beta chain) was profiled in a study of beta chain features in type 1 diabetes. In the study overall: There were around 110 million sorted cells examined across all samples. Study observations and caveats: There were fewer insertions and more deletions at the VDJ junctions of type 1 diabetes patients. Any role of HLA type in TCRB rearrangement remained unresolved here. Significant though moderate, a shortening of TCRB CDR3s appeared in all four CD4+ subsets of Type 1 diabetes patients.

The V and J ends lost 5 bases and 6 bases, in that order; junction bases with no gene match: 7. Germline-derived CDR1 and CDR2 are KGHSH and LQKENI. CDR3 length: 15 amino acids. Expressed TCRB transcripts were sequenced, since all the RNA that had been isolated was reverse transcribed. Around 3.57 million reads was the average for naive, central memory and regulatory T cell samples. The assay was immunoSEQ multiplex PCR, and TCRdb's table has in-frame clones only and misses some. The table lists about 190,000 clones, approximately 8% of them singletons. On this clone itself: Its antigen is not known.

J is TRBJ2-7 and V is TRBV18; 13 nucleotides agree with TRBD2. Input material: central memory CD4+ T cells from blood. This sequence was found in a man younger than 35 with type 1 diabetes. CDR3 DNA: TGTGCCAGCTCATACTCCGGGACTAGCGGGATCGAGCAGTACTTC. It encodes CASSYSGTSGIEQYF.